This T cell receptor (beta chain) was observed in a study of blood T cell repertoires in COVID-19. This clone was detected once. The CDR3 is 18 residues long. TCRdb's table, derived via immunoSEQ multiplex PCR, lists solely in-frame clones and lacks some. The sample shows roughly 100,000 clones, roughly nine tenths of them seen only once. This TCR came from a woman of 80 years or more in a cohort sampled during active COVID-19. The gene calls are TRBV21-1 and TRBJ1-5; no check of the table's D call, TRBD1, against the DNA was made. TRBV21-1 is tagged as a pseudogene. The sample was peripheral blood. CDR3 DNA sequence: TGTGCCAGCAGCAAAGAGGGCAGGGTCCCTAATAGCAATCAGCCCCAGCATTTT. The encoded protein is CASSKEGRVPNSNQPQHF.